This passage covers 28 T cell receptor beta chains from one sample sequenced in a study of T cells expressing NK-cell markers. TCRdb reprocessed the 5' RACE reads; each CDR3 protein has one entry and no DNA is given. This table holds under 500,000 distinct CDR3 sequences. The sequenced material came from blood T cells: a sorted CD56 or NKG2C T cell subset, CD4+ or CD8+ T cells, or bulk PBMC T cells (not recorded which). These receptors came from a woman aged 18 to 75 in good health.

The chain links TRBV7-3 to TRBJ2-1; TCRdb calls TRBD2, which cannot be checked without DNA. This CDR3 comprises 16 residues. Germline CDR1 SGHTA, CDR2 FQGTGA. CDR3 protein: CASSLTEGSSYNEQFF.

J is TRBJ1-1 and V is TRBV20-1; TCRdb's D call of TRBD1 is untestable without DNA. Germline CDR1 is DFQATT and CDR2 is SNEGSKA (reference sequence). CDR3 length: 12 amino acids. The CDR3 loop is CSASGTHPVAFF.

CDR3 protein: CASSGSYLHQPQHF. V gene TRBV12-3 or TRBV12-4 combines with J gene TRBJ1-5. CDR3 length: 14 residues.

This chain joins TRBV30 and TRBJ2-1. CDR1 GTSNPN and CDR2 SVGIG come from the germline V gene (reference sequence). The CDR3 is made up of 12 amino acids. CDR3 sequence reads: CAWRYLGNEQFF.

The chain combines TRBV5-1 with TRBJ2-3; the TRBD1 assignment by TCRdb is unverifiable without DNA. CDR1 and CDR2 from the germline V gene are SGHRS and YFSETQ. This CDR3 has 16 residues. The CDR3 spells CASSLGPGVATDTQYF.

The rearrangement joins TRBV7-9 to TRBJ2-3. The CDR3 has 13 amino acids. Germline V gives CDR1 SEHNR, CDR2 FQNEAQ (reference sequence). The CDR3 loop is CASSRGSVDTQYF.

The CDR3: CSASSPAGGRETQYF. The rearrangement links TRBV20-1 to TRBJ2-5; TCRdb names TRBD2, which stays unverified in the absence of DNA. The germline V gene has CDR1 DFQATT and CDR2 SNEGSKA (reference sequence). This CDR3 has 15 amino acids.

The V gene is TRBV20-1, the J gene TRBJ2-7; TCRdb proposes TRBD2, but this gene call is untestable without DNA. The CDR3 sequence is 17 residues long. Germline V CDR1 and CDR2: DFQATT, SNEGSKA (reference sequence). The chain's CDR3 is CSARPGLAGVYVREQYF.

This chain links TRBV7-2 with TRBJ2-3; TCRdb proposes TRBD2, but this gene call is untestable without DNA. Germline V lookup: CDR1 SGHTA, CDR2 FQGNSA. This CDR3 is 17 amino acids long. CDR3 amino acids: CASSVTGTSGPQNTQYF.

The genes are TRBV9 and TRBJ2-1; checking the TCRdb D call of TRBD2 is not possible without DNA. The CDR3 consists of 15 residues. The germline V gene encodes CDR1 SGDLS and CDR2 YYNGEE. The CDR3 loop is CASSPHSGRADEQFF. Variable domain in full (rest from reference TRBV9 and TRBJ2-1): DSGVTQTPKHLITATGQRVTLRCSPRSGDLSVYWYQQSLDQGLQFLIQYYNGEERAKGNILERFSAQQFPDLHSELNLSSLELGDSALYFCASSPHSGRADEQFFGPGTRLTVL.

The V and J genes are TRBV20-1 and TRBJ2-2. This CDR3 region has 13 residues. Per germline, CDR1 DFQATT and CDR2 SNEGSKA (reference sequence). The CDR3 loop reads CSAHERNTGELFF.

This chain links TRBV4-1 with TRBJ1-4. This CDR3 has 14 residues. Per germline, CDR1 MGHRA and CDR2 YSYEKL. The CDR3 reads CASSDEATNEKLFF.

The chain links TRBV29-1 to TRBJ2-3; TCRdb calls TRBD2, which cannot be checked without DNA. This CDR3 is 12 amino acids long. Germline V lookup: CDR1 SQVTM, CDR2 ANQGSEA. CDR3 region: CSAREGSDTQYF.

The chain couples TRBV28 to TRBJ2-1; with no DNA, the TCRdb D assignment of TRBD1 cannot be verified. The CDR3 consists of 14 residues. Germline V gene lookup returns CDR1 MDHEN and CDR2 SYDVKM. This CDR3 reads CASTGTQRSGEQFF. The full variable domain, with the rest looked up from reference TRBV28 and TRBJ2-1, is DVKVTQSSRYLVKRTGEKVFLECVQDMDHENMFWYRQDPGLGLRLIYFSYDVKMKEKGDIPEGYSVSREKKERFSLILESASTNQTSMYLCASTGTQRSGEQFFGPGTRLTVL.

CDR3 sequence: CASSYRVGNQPQHF. The genes are TRBV6-5 and TRBJ1-5. This CDR3 is built from 14 residues. Germline values: CDR1 MNHEY, CDR2 SVGAGI.

The chain employs TRBV30 and TRBJ1-4. Looked up from germline, CDR1 is GTSNPN and CDR2 is SVGIG (reference sequence). This CDR3 has 11 amino acids. The CDR3 loop is CAWSMGEKLFF.

V usage is TRBV7-9 and J usage is TRBJ2-5; the TCRdb D gene call, TRBD2, has no DNA to confirm it. CDR1 SEHNR and CDR2 FQNEAQ come from the germline V gene (reference sequence). This CDR3 comprises 15 residues. CDR3 in amino acids: CASSLRFRALETQYF.

The chain employs TRBV24-1 and TRBJ1-2; TCRdb indicates TRBD1, and absent DNA this call remains unverified. Germline V gene sequence: CDR1 KGHDR, CDR2 SFDVKD. This CDR3 contains 11 residues. The chain's CDR3 is CATSGGYGYTF.

This CDR3 is CSARDRALYEQYF. The chain couples TRBV20-1 to TRBJ2-7; TCRdb returns TRBD2, unconfirmable since there is no DNA. Germline CDR1 is DFQATT and CDR2 is SNEGSKA (reference sequence). The CDR3 spans 13 residues.

The J gene is TRBJ2-1, the V gene TRBV7-2; TCRdb lists TRBD1, though no DNA is available to test this call. Germline assignment: CDR1 SGHTA and CDR2 FQGNSA. This CDR3 has 16 residues. The CDR3 protein is CASSTQGDRSYNEQFF.

The rearrangement uses TRBV10-2 and TRBJ2-5; no DNA is available, so the TRBD2 call from TCRdb remains unchecked. Germline CDR1 WSHSY, CDR2 SAAADI. The CDR3 is made up of 13 amino acids. This CDR3 reads CASTLAGEETQYF.

The CDR3 reads CASSLAGGGQNTEAFF. The chain combines TRBV7-9 with TRBJ1-1; lacking DNA, the TRBD1 call made by TCRdb goes unchecked. From germline, CDR1 is SEHNR and CDR2 FQNEAQ (reference sequence). The CDR3 length is 16 residues.

CDR3 sequence reads: CASSQDRDSGNIQYF. This sequence joins TRBV4-3 and TRBJ2-4; TCRdb gives TRBD2 as the D gene, but with no DNA this cannot be confirmed. Germline V gene data show CDR1 as LGHNA and CDR2 as YSLEER. The CDR3 extends over 15 amino acids.

This sequence joins TRBV12-3 or TRBV12-4 and TRBJ1-2; TCRdb reports TRBD1, a call that lacks DNA to check it against. This CDR3 region has 19 residues. Here the CDR3 reads CASSPTAVGAPTPNYGYTF.

The chain links TRBV12-3 or TRBV12-4 to TRBJ2-1. The CDR3 extends over 14 amino acids. CDR3 amino acids: CASSEDISYNEQFF.

V usage is TRBV6-1 and J usage is TRBJ2-3. This CDR3 contains 14 residues. Germline CDR1 reads MNHNS; CDR2 reads SASEGT. The CDR3 here is CASSGLALTDTQYF.

V usage is TRBV7-2 and J usage is TRBJ2-7. In germline, CDR1 is SGHTA, CDR2 FQGNSA. This CDR3 is 15 amino acids long. The CDR3 loop is CASSLGSPTAYEQYF.

This chain links TRBV28 with TRBJ2-2; TCRdb's D gene call, TRBD2, goes unchecked for lack of DNA. The germline CDR1 and CDR2 sequences are MDHEN and SYDVKM. There are 15 residues in the CDR3. The CDR3 is CASSAIGPAGGELFF.